This is a list of T cell receptor beta chains from one sample in a study of blood T cell repertoires in COVID-19. Repertoires were generated with immunoSEQ multiplex PCR, while TCRdb's copy carries only in-frame clones and drops some. The sample shows around 170,000 clones, over 75% of them seen only once. Sequenced: peripheral blood. These receptors were obtained from a man in his sixties or seventies with active or convalescent COVID-19. The CDR3 runs from the conserved cysteine through the conserved F or W. D genes are given only for firm matches. Expanded clones are given a class, and other clones once, few, many or no size at all.

size	D	V	J	CDR3	DNA
NA	TRBD1	TRBV7-2	TRBJ1-2	CASSSSSTGGGTNYGYTF	TGTGCCAGCAGCTCCTCCTCGACAGGGGGCGGCACTAACTATGGCTACACCTTC
NA	NA	TRBV3-1/TRBV3-2	TRBJ1-2	CASRAGRYGYTF	TGTGCCAGCAGAGCAGGTCGATATGGCTACACCTTC
NA	TRBD1	TRBV2	TRBJ1-6	CASSTGGYTHSPLHF	TGTGCCAGCAGTACAGGGGGCTATACTCATTCACCCCTCCACTTT
NA	TRBD2	TRBV5-1	TRBJ2-2	CASSSASGNTGELFF	TGCGCCAGCAGTTCTGCTAGCGGAAACACCGGGGAGCTGTTTTTT
once	TRBD1	TRBV5-1	TRBJ2-3	CASRKGQSTDTQYF	TGCGCCAGCAGAAAGGGACAGAGCACAGATACGCAGTATTTT
NA	NA	TRBV27	TRBJ2-2	CASQRGSDTGELFF	TGTGCCAGCCAGAGAGGGTCGGACACCGGGGAGCTGTTTTTT
NA	NA	TRBV9	TRBJ2-7	CASSPMREAPLYEQYF	TGTGCCAGCAGCCCCATGAGGGAGGCCCCCCTCTACGAGCAGTACTTC
NA	NA	TRBV5-1	TRBJ2-7	CASSLSDSAYEQYF	TGCGCCAGCAGCTTGTCAGACAGCGCATACGAGCAGTACTTC
NA	TRBD1	TRBV18	TRBJ2-7	CASSPRQGTYEQYF	TGTGCCAGCTCGCCAAGACAGGGCACCTACGAGCAGTACTTC
NA	TRBD1	TRBV9	TRBJ1-2	CASSVDPQTGWDGYTF	TGTGCCAGCAGCGTAGACCCCCAGACAGGGTGGGATGGCTACACCTTC
few	TRBD2	TRBV6-2/TRBV6-3	TRBJ2-5	CASSYEAGGQETQYF	TGTGCCAGCAGTTACGAGGCGGGGGGCCAAGAGACCCAGTACTTC
NA	NA	TRBV18	TRBJ1-2	CASSPSSGKLNGYGYTF	TGTGCCAGCTCACCTTCTTCCGGGAAGCTTAACGGCTATGGCTACACCTTC
NA	TRBD2	TRBV6-5	TRBJ2-7	CASSYSLAGVYEQYF	TGTGCCAGCAGTTACTCTCTAGCGGGAGTTTACGAGCAGTACTTC
NA	TRBD1	TRBV11-2	TRBJ2-3	CASSSPRGQGIRSTDTQYF	TGTGCCAGCAGCTCCCCGCGTGGACAGGGGATTCGTTCCACAGATACGCAGTATTTT
NA	NA	TRBV9	TRBJ1-3	CASSSEGRGSGNTIYF	TGTGCCAGCAGCTCAGAGGGCCGAGGGTCCGGAAACACCATATATTTT
once	NA	TRBV18	TRBJ2-7	CASSLEGNPYEQYF	TGTGCCAGCTCCCTAGAGGGAAACCCCTACGAGCAGTACTTC
few	NA	TRBV2	TRBJ1-5	CASGSGSNQPQHF	TGTGCCAGTGGCTCGGGGAGCAATCAGCCCCAGCATTTT
NA	NA	TRBV7-2	TRBJ2-7	CASSLGRGTAPYEQYF	TGTGCCAGCAGCTTAGGCCGCGGGACAGCCCCCTACGAGCAGTACTTC
NA	TRBD2	TRBV11-3	TRBJ2-5	CASSAGRTSGGWGQETQYF	TGTGCCAGCAGCGCCGGACGGACTAGCGGGGGGTGGGGGCAAGAGACCCAGTACTTC
NA	NA	TRBV4-1	TRBJ1-1	CASRSPGGGRSTEAFF	TGCGCCAGCAGATCCCCCGGTGGGGGGAGAAGCACTGAAGCTTTCTTT
NA	TRBD1	TRBV5-6	TRBJ2-3	CASSINPQGVTDTQYF	TGTGCCAGCAGCATAAACCCACAGGGGGTCACAGATACGCAGTATTTT
NA	NA	TRBV19	TRBJ1-3	CASTAGIHSGNTIYF	TGTGCCAGTACAGCAGGCATCCACTCTGGAAACACCATATATTTT
NA	NA	TRBV6-5	TRBJ2-1	CASSPGGLSYNEQFF	TGTGCCAGCAGCCCAGGAGGGCTCTCCTACAATGAGCAGTTCTTC
NA	TRBD1	TRBV4-1	TRBJ1-2	CASSPRGQESYGYTF	TGCGCCAGCAGCCCACGCGGACAGGAAAGCTATGGCTACACCTTC
NA	TRBD2	TRBV6-2/TRBV6-3	TRBJ2-5	CASSLTSGGAEQETQYF	TGTGCCAGCAGTCTGACTAGCGGGGGGGCCGAGCAAGAGACCCAGTACTTC
NA	TRBD1	TRBV18	TRBJ2-7	CASSPTGTGGEQYF	TGTGCCAGCTCACCGACCGGGACAGGGGGCGAGCAGTACTTC
few	NA	TRBV13	TRBJ2-2	CASSLGYGELFF	TGTGCCAGCAGCTTAGGATACGGGGAGCTGTTTTTT
once	TRBD1	TRBV19	TRBJ1-2	CASSNPTGQGGYGYTF	TGTGCCAGTAGTAACCCGACCGGACAGGGGGGCTATGGCTACACCTTC
few	TRBD1	TRBV6-5	TRBJ1-2	CASSYSTGVNGYTF	TGTGCCAGCAGTTACTCGACAGGGGTAAACGGCTACACCTTC
NA	TRBD2	TRBV9	TRBJ2-1	CASSVWLAGVNEQFF	TGTGCCAGCAGCGTATGGCTAGCGGGAGTAAATGAGCAGTTCTTC
NA	TRBD1	TRBV4-2	TRBJ2-1	CASSQKVTGGPHEQFF	TGTGCCAGCAGCCAAAAGGTGACAGGGGGCCCTCATGAGCAGTTCTTC
NA	NA	TRBV7-2	TRBJ1-5	CASSPYSQPQHF	TGTGCCAGCAGCCCATATAGCCAGCCCCAGCATTTT